This T cell receptor (beta chain) was retrieved from a study of beta chain features in type 1 diabetes. Study-wide results and limits: Naive, central memory and Treg TCRB repertoires seemed to resemble each other more closely in patients than they did in healthy donors.

On this clone: Its antigen is undetermined.

As every portion of the isolated RNA was reverse transcribed, the sequencing read expressed TCRB transcripts. Clones were read by immunoSEQ multiplex PCR, and TCRdb kept only the in-frame ones, dropping some. The table lists 810,000 or so clones, 17% of them singletons. V dropped 6 bases and J dropped 0 bases, with 9 bases sitting between them. CDR1 MNHEY and CDR2 SVGAGI come from the germline V gene. The CDR3 totals 14 residues. The chain links TRBV6-5 to TRBJ1-3; D call uncertain. Sequenced sample: naive CD4+ T cells from blood. This clonotype was sampled from a woman younger than 35 in good health. The CDR3 nucleotides are TGTGCCAGCAGCGAGGTTTTCTCTGGAAACACCATATATTTT. This codes for CASSEVFSGNTIYF.